Listed below are T cell receptor beta chains from one sample, sequenced in a study of shared clonotypes between healthy human individuals. Here immunoSEQ multiplex PCR was the method, and the copy in TCRdb shows in-frame clones only, minus some. There are about 2 million clones in the sample; roughly 94% occur only once, and more than 0.95% lies in the top ten. The sequenced material came from naive CD8+ T cells sorted from blood. The receptor source for this set is a man aged 18 to 29 in good health. Both conserved end residues are part of each CDR3. The order of the fields is J gene, V gene, clone size, D gene, CDR3 length, CDR3 protein, CDR3 DNA. A D gene is named only where the DNA matches it firmly. Not every row has a clone size; where given, it reads once, few, many or a size class.

TRBJ1-1,TRBV29-1,NA,NA,14,CSVLRQPMNTEAFF,TGCAGCGTTCTGAGACAGCCCATGAACACTGAAGCTTTCTTT
TRBJ2-7,TRBV9,NA,NA,14,CASSGQGVSYEQYF,TGTGCCAGCAGCGGGCAGGGAGTATCCTACGAGCAGTACTTC
TRBJ1-1,TRBV27,once,NA,13,CASSWQGDTEAFF,TGTGCCAGCAGTTGGCAGGGTGACACTGAAGCTTTCTTT
TRBJ2-7,TRBV27,NA,TRBD1,14,CASSSPTGTNEQYF,TGTGCCAGCAGTTCTCCGACAGGGACCAACGAGCAGTACTTC
TRBJ1-1,TRBV30,once,TRBD1,13,CAWDRGRLTEASF,TGTGCCTGGGACAGGGGGCGATTAACTGAAGCTTCCTTT
TRBJ1-5,TRBV6-6,NA,NA,15,CASSYSDGSNQPQHF,TGTGCCAGCAGTTACTCGGACGGCAGCAATCAGCCCCAGCATTTT
TRBJ2-7,TRBV19,NA,TRBD1,16,CASSALSAGGSYEQYF,TGTGCCAGTAGTGCCCTGTCGGCAGGGGGTTCCTACGAGCAGTACTTC
TRBJ1-5,TRBV5-6,NA,NA,14,CASSLRTAFWAQHF,TGTGCCAGCAGCCTAAGGACAGCTTTTTGGGCCCAGCATTTT
TRBJ1-1,TRBV28,NA,TRBD1,13,CATLTGMNTEAFF,TGTGCCACCTTGACAGGGATGAACACTGAAGCTTTCTTT
TRBJ2-7,TRBV5-4,NA,TRBD1,14,CASSSTGVLGEQYF,TGTGCCAGCAGCTCGACAGGGGTTTTGGGCGAGCAGTACTTC
TRBJ2-7,TRBV7-3,once,NA,14,CASSHSGDFYEQYF,TGTGCCAGCAGCCATTCAGGGGACTTTTACGAGCAGTACTTC
TRBJ2-2,TRBV9,NA,NA,15,CASSSKQGSTGELFF,TGTGCCAGCAGCTCAAAACAGGGATCCACCGGGGAGCTGTTTTTT
TRBJ2-5,TRBV4-1,NA,NA,18,CASSQDIIRGLSQETQYF,TGCGCCAGCAGCCAAGATATCATACGGGGGCTTTCCCAAGAGACCCAGTACTTC
TRBJ2-7,TRBV7-8,NA,TRBD1,13,CASSGDSSYEQYF,TGTGCCAGCAGCGGGGACAGCTCCTACGAGCAGTACTTC
TRBJ1-5,TRBV10-3,NA,NA,12,CAISGGDQPQHF,TGTGCCATCAGTGGCGGAGATCAGCCCCAGCATTTT
TRBJ2-7,TRBV11-1,NA,NA,13,CASTSGSYYEQYF,TGTGCCAGCACCTCGGGATCTTACTACGAGCAGTACTTC
TRBJ2-1,TRBV5-1,once,NA,12,CASIEEGGEQFF,TGCGCCAGCATTGAGGAGGGGGGTGAGCAGTTCTTC
TRBJ2-7,TRBV11-2,NA,TRBD2,16,CASSLVASGGTYEQYF,TGTGCCAGCAGCTTAGTGGCTAGCGGGGGGACTTACGAGCAGTACTTC